The sequence of this T cell receptor beta chain was determined in a study of T cell clonotyping in hematopoietic cell transplantation. Study-wide results and caveats: After transplant, recipient diversity fell while pathologically expanded clonotypes grew through day 180. Broader posttransplant TCR repertoire diversity was predicted by graft donor and pretransplant recipient Inverse Simpson Index values.

A word on this clone: The target antigen is unknown.

Profiled with immunoSEQ multiplex PCR; TCRdb holds only in-frame clones, not every one. The sample has 37,000 or so clones, roughly 88% seen once. CDR3 length: 16 residues. V was clipped by 0 bases and J by 0 bases, with 10 bases between them. Germline CDR1 and CDR2: SGHRS and YFSETQ. The material sequenced was peripheral blood mononuclear cells. The clonotype was recovered from a woman between 40 and 50 years old in good health. Some clones in this sample may be carry-over from other donors' samples. The V call is TRBV5-1, the J call TRBJ1-3; D may be TRBD1 (6 bases). In DNA, the CDR3 is TGCGCCAGCAGCTTGGGCGCAGGGGACTCTGGAAACACCATATATTTT. The encoded protein is CASSLGAGDSGNTIYF.